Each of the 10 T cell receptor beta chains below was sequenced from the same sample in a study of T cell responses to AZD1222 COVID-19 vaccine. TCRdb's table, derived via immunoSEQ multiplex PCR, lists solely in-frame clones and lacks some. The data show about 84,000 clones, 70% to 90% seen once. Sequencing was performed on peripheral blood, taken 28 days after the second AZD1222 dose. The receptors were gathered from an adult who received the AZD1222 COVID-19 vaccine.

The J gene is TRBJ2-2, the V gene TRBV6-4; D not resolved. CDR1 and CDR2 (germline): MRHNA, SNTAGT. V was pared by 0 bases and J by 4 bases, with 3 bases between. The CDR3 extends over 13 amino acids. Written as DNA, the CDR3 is TGTGCCAGCAGTGACTCGGTCACCGGGGAGCTGTTTTTT. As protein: CASSDSVTGELFF.

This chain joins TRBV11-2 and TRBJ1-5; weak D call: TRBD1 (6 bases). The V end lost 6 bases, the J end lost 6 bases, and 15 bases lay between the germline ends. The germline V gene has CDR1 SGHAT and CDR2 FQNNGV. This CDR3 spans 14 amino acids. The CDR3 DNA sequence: TGTGCCAGCAGTCTCGGGGGGGCCGGTCAGCCCCAGCATTTT. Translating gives CASSLGGAGQPQHF.

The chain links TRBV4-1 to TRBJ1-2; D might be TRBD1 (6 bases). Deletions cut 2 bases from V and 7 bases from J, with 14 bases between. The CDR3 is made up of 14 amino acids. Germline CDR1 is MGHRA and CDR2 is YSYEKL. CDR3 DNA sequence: TGCGCCAGCAGCCAATCGGGGGCGGCCTTTGGCTACACCTTC. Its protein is CASSQSGAAFGYTF.

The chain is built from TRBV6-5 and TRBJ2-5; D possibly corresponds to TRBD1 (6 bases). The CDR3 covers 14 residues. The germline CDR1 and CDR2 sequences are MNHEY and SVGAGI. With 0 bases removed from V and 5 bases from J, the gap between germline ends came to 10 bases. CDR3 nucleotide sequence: TGTGCCAGCAGTTACTCTGGGGGCCAGGAGACCCAGTACTTC. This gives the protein CASSYSGGQETQYF.

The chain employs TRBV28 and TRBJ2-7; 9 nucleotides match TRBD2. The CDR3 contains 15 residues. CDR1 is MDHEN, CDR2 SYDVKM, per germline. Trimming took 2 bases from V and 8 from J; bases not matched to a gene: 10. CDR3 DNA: TGTGCCAGCAGTTTAATTCCCGAAGCGGGGGGTAAGCAGTACTTC. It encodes CASSLIPEAGGKQYF.

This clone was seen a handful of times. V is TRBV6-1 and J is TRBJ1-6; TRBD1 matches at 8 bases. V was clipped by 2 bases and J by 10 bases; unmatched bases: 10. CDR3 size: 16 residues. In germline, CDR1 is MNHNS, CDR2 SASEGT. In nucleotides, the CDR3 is TGTGCCAGCAGTGAATTTGGCAGGGGGCAAGGGTCACCCCTCCACTTT. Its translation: CASSEFGRGQGSPLHF.

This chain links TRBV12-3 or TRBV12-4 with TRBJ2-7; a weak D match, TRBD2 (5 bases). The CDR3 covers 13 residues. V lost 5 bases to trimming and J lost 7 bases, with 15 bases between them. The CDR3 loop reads CASSPRPLAEQYF. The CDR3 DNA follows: TGTGCCAGCAGTCCTCGGCCCCTAGCAGAGCAGTACTTC.

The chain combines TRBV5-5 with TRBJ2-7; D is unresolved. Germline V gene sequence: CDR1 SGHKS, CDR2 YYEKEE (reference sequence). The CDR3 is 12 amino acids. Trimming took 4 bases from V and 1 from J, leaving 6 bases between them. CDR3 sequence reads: CASSLTSYEQYF. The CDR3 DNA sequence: TGTGCCAGCAGCCTGACATCCTACGAGCAGTACTTC. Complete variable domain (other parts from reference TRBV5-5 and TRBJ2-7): DAGVTQSPTHLIKTRGQQVTLRCSPISGHKSVSWYQQVLGQGPQFIFQYYEKEERGRGNFPDRFSARQFPNYSSELNVNALLLGDSALYLCASSLTSYEQYFGPGTRLTVT.

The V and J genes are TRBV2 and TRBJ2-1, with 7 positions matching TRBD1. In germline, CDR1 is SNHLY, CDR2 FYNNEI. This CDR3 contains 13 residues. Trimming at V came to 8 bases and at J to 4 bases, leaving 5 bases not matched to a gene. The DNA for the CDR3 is TGTGCCAGCTTGACAGGGATTTACAATGAGCAGTTCTTC. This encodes CASLTGIYNEQFF.

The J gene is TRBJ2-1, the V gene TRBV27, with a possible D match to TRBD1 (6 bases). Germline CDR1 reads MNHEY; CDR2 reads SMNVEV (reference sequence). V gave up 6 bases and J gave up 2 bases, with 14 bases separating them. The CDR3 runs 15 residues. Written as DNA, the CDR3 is TGTGCCAGCAGGACCGCGGACAGAACCTACAATGAGCAGTTCTTC. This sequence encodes CASRTADRTYNEQFF.